This T cell receptor beta chain was captured by sequencing in a study of cytomegalovirus exposure and HLA in healthy donors. The CDR3 is 14 residues long. CDR1 and CDR2 from the germline V gene are MGHDK and SYGVNS. With 3 bases clipped from V and 6 bases from J, the junction kept 8 bases outside the gene matches. This clone occurred a few times. With 60 Vbeta and 13 Jbeta primers, the PCR was carried out. TCRdb's copy holds only in-frame clones and misses some; the assay was immunoSEQ multiplex PCR. Counted here are 100,000 to 150,000 clones, 77% occurring once; the ten biggest clones make up around 13%.

The rearrangement joins TRBV25-1 to TRBJ2-7; TRBD1 matches at 7 bases. The TCR sequence derives from a woman aged 40 to 50 in good health and CMV-seropositive. Input material: PBMCs. The CDR3 region is CASSDIGTAIEQYF. The CDR3 coding sequence is TGTGCCAGCAGTGACATCGGGACAGCCATCGAGCAGTACTTC.